This TCR beta chain comes out of a study of blood T cell repertoires in COVID-19. Those enrolled, adults aged roughly 18 to 95 years, came from fewer than 25 US areas. Participants' reported clinical history set cohort assignment. Cohort 3 donors counted as recovered after two negative PCRs, clearance, or resolved symptoms. Losses at the gene ends were 4 bases for V and 2 bases for J; bases not matched to a gene: 7. The CDR3 spans 17 residues. Per the germline V gene, CDR1 is MDHEN and CDR2 is SYDVKM. How the authors handled the data: Cell counts per sample came from amplifying reference gene primers. The table came from immunoSEQ multiplex PCR; TCRdb's copy has only in-frame clones and leaves some out. Clone size and the V and J calls come from that table; the DNA yielded D and trimming. The profile shows almost 250,000 clones, around 90% of them singletons.

The chain joins TRBV28 to TRBJ1-5; TRBD1 matches 11 bases. The clonotype was recovered from a woman in her 50s who had recovered from COVID-19. What was sequenced was PBMCs or T cells enriched from blood (not recorded which). The CDR3 spells CASSSRTGGGGNQPQHF. As DNA, the CDR3 is TGTGCCAGCAGTTCAAGGACAGGGGGCGGAGGCAATCAGCCCCAGCATTTT.